Listed here are 29 T cell receptor beta chains from one sample, sequenced in a study of OX40 agonist ivuxolimab in advanced cancers. Method: immunoSEQ multiplex PCR; TCRdb's copy keeps in-frame clones and lacks some. The sample consists of approximately 77,000 clones, less than 85% of them appearing once. The material sequenced was CD4+ or CD8+ T cells sorted from blood, taken in a trial of the OX40 agonist ivuxolimab. Receptors originate from an adult with an advanced solid tumor such as melanoma, head and neck, liver or kidney cancer.

The table lists this clone with a count of one. This chain links TRBV30 with TRBJ1-6, with TRBD1 identical over 11 bases. V trimming: 2 bases; J trimming: 10 bases; junction bases outside the gene matches: 7. Germline CDR1 GTSNPN, CDR2 SVGIG (reference sequence). This CDR3 region has 15 residues. The DNA for the CDR3 is TGTGCCTGGAGTACGCCCGGGACAGGGGGATCACCCCTCCACTTT. It specifies CAWSTPGTGGSPLHF. The full variable domain, with the rest looked up from reference TRBV30 and TRBJ1-6, is SQTIHQWPATLVQPVGSPLSLECTVEGTSNPNLYWYRQAAGRGLQLLFYSVGIGQISSEVPQNLSASRPQDRQFILSSKKLLLSDSGFYLCAWSTPGTGGSPLHFGNGTRLTVT.

This clone was seen just once. In nucleotides, the CDR3 is TGTGCCAGCAGCTTAGGTACGAGCTCTGGAAACACCATATATTTT. Its translation is CASSLGTSSGNTIYF. This chain joins TRBV7-9 and TRBJ1-3, with no clear D. The CDR3 is 15 amino acids. Trimming shortened V by 1 base and J by 0 bases, and 7 bases separated the two germline ends. Looked up from germline, CDR1 is SEHNR and CDR2 is FQNEAQ (reference sequence).

V gene TRBV2 combines with J gene TRBJ2-3; D remains unclear. The CDR3 contains 14 residues. The germline gives CDR1 SNHLY, CDR2 FYNNEI. Trimming removed 1 base from V and 0 bases from J, with 5 bases in between. The CDR3 DNA sequence: TGTGCCAGCAGTGAAGTGGTCAGCACAGATACGCAGTATTTT. Translation gives CASSEVVSTDTQYF.

CDR3 bases: TGCGCCAGCAGCTTGGACTTTGGCAGGAGCAGCTCTGGGGCCAACGTCCTGACTTTC. It translates to CASSLDFGRSSSGANVLTF. The rearrangement links TRBV4-3 to TRBJ2-6; D possibly corresponds to TRBD2 (5 bases). Per germline, CDR1 LGHNA and CDR2 YSLEER. The V end was cut by 5 bases, the J end by 0 bases, with 20 bases between. CDR3 length equals 19 residues.

The rearrangement joins TRBV30 to TRBJ2-5, with unresolved D. CDR3 length equals 12 residues. Germline V CDR1 and CDR2: GTSNPN, SVGIG (reference sequence). The V end was cut by 3 bases, the J end by 2 bases, with 7 bases between. CDR3 bases: TGTGCCTGGAGCTTAACTCAAGAGACCCAGTACTTC. Its protein is CAWSLTQETQYF.

The chain combines TRBV7-2 with TRBJ1-2; 7 bases align to TRBD1. Germline CDR1 SGHTA, CDR2 FQGNSA. The CDR3 runs 13 residues. J was trimmed by 8 bases and V by 7 bases; bases with no gene match: 10. CDR3 in amino acids: CASTSGGGLGYTF. CDR3 in DNA: TGTGCCAGCACCTCAGGGGGGGGATTAGGCTACACCTTC.

The chain employs TRBV28 and TRBJ1-2, with D tentatively TRBD1 (6 bases). V was cut by 5 bases and J by 7 bases, with 14 bases left in between. CDR3 length: 13 residues. The germline V gene encodes CDR1 MDHEN and CDR2 SYDVKM. The CDR3 DNA is TGTGCCAGCAGTGGACAGCAGCGAGGTGGCTACACCTTC. The encoded protein is CASSGQQRGGYTF.

The chain is built from TRBV5-4 and TRBJ2-7, with D perhaps TRBD1 (5 bases). Germline V lookup: CDR1 SGHNT, CDR2 YYREEE (reference sequence). The CDR3 loop spans 13 amino acids. Trimming stripped 4 bases from V and 10 bases from J, with 18 bases between. The CDR3 is CASSLPQGPDQYF. CDR3 coding DNA: TGTGCCAGCAGCCTCCCCCAGGGCCCAGACCAGTACTTC.

This rearrangement joins TRBV6-1 to TRBJ1-2; no firm D call. Germline V gene data show CDR1 as MNHNS and CDR2 as SASEGT. CDR3 size: 16 residues. Trimming cost V 0 bases and J 4 bases, with 15 bases left between them. CDR3 amino acids: CASSEALRNRGYGYTF. CDR3 nucleotide sequence: TGTGCCAGCAGTGAAGCGCTGAGGAACAGAGGCTATGGCTACACCTTC.

The gene calls are TRBV6-1 and TRBJ1-1; 8 bases match TRBD1. Germline V gives CDR1 MNHNS, CDR2 SASEGT. Trimming removed 8 bases from V and 3 bases from J; junction bases left unmatched: 5. The length of the CDR3 is 13 residues. The CDR3 DNA is TGTGCCAGCCAACAGGGGGAGGACACTGAAGCTTTCTTT. Translated: CASQQGEDTEAFF.

V is TRBV5-1 and J is TRBJ2-5; 8 bases match TRBD2. The CDR3 totals 13 residues. J was trimmed by 5 bases and V by 4 bases; bases with no gene match: 4. Germline V gene data show CDR1 as SGHRS and CDR2 as YFSETQ. CDR3 DNA sequence: TGCGCCAGCAGCCCGGGAGGGGGGGAGACCCAGTACTTC. Its protein is CASSPGGGETQYF.

This chain uses TRBV19 with TRBJ2-5; the D is unclear. This CDR3 contains 13 residues. Trimming removed 3 bases at V and 2 bases at J, with 7 bases between. The germline gives CDR1 LNHDA, CDR2 SQIVND (reference sequence). CDR3 coding DNA: TGTGCCAGTAGTATCGTGCGACAAGAGACCCAGTACTTC. This codes for CASSIVRQETQYF. The whole variable domain, remainder taken from reference TRBV19 and TRBJ2-5, is DGGITQSPKYLFRKEGQNVTLSCEQNLNHDAMYWYRQDPGQGLRLIYYSQIVNDFQKGDIAEGYSVSREKKESFPLTVTSAQKNPTAFYLCASSIVRQETQYFGPGTRLLVL.

This sequence joins TRBV7-9 and TRBJ1-1; no definite D call. The V and J ends lost 5 bases and 3 bases respectively, with 10 bases between them. CDR1 SEHNR and CDR2 FQNEAQ come from the germline V gene (reference sequence). This CDR3 has 13 residues. The CDR3 region has the DNA TGTGCCAGCAGCCCCAGAGGCCACACTGAAGCTTTCTTT. It is translated as CASSPRGHTEAFF.

This clone is a singleton in its sample. The J gene is TRBJ2-7, the V gene TRBV5-1; a possible D gene is TRBD2 (6 bases). Germline lookup yields CDR1 SGHRS and CDR2 YFSETQ. Trimming stripped 3 bases from V and 5 bases from J, with 12 bases between. This CDR3 contains 13 residues. The CDR3 protein is CASSSGGPHEQYF. The DNA for the CDR3 is TGCGCCAGCAGCTCAGGAGGGCCCCACGAGCAGTACTTC.

The V call is TRBV19, the J call TRBJ2-4; the D gene is possibly TRBD1 (6 bases). Trimming took 1 base from V and 6 from J, leaving 13 bases between them. In germline, CDR1 is LNHDA, CDR2 SQIVND (reference sequence). The CDR3 has 15 residues. The CDR3 DNA reads TGTGCCAGTAGTATAGGTCCAGGGGCTGGAAACATTCAGTACTTC. As protein: CASSIGPGAGNIQYF.

This chain joins TRBV5-1 and TRBJ2-7; TRBD2 aligns across 10 bases. The CDR3 totals 15 residues. V shed 2 bases, J shed 5 bases, and the junction held 7 bases outside the gene matches. Germline-derived CDR1 and CDR2 are SGHRS and YFSETQ. The chain's CDR3 is CASSFSSGSSNEQYF. The CDR3 DNA is TGCGCCAGCAGCTTTTCTAGCGGGAGTTCTAACGAGCAGTACTTC.

The chain couples TRBV27 to TRBJ2-1; 9 positions match TRBD2. The V gene end was trimmed by 3 bases and the J gene end by 2 bases; junction bases not matched to a gene: 5. The CDR3 has 16 residues. Per the germline V gene, CDR1 is MNHEY and CDR2 is SMNVEV (reference sequence). CDR3: CASSFFSGRPYNEQFF. In DNA, the CDR3 is TGTGCCAGCAGTTTCTTTAGCGGGAGACCCTACAATGAGCAGTTCTTC.

The genes are TRBV7-2 and TRBJ2-4; TRBD1 might be the D (5 bases). In germline, CDR1 is SGHTA, CDR2 FQGNSA. This CDR3 has 13 residues. Trimming took off 1 base at V and 6 bases at J, with 7 bases between the two ends. The CDR3 nucleotides are TGTGCCAGCAGCTTAGACCAGGGAAACATTCAGTACTTC. Translation: CASSLDQGNIQYF. The complete variable domain, with remaining parts taken from reference TRBV7-2 and TRBJ2-4, reads GAGVSQSPSNKVTEKGKDVELRCDPISGHTALYWYRQSLGQGLEFLIYFQGNSAPDKSGLPSDRFSAERTGGSVSTLTIQRTQQEDSAVYLCASSLDQGNIQYFGAGTRLSVL.

V and J are TRBV5-1 and TRBJ1-3, with TRBD1 matching 8 bases. The CDR3 contains 15 residues. J gave up 4 bases and V 3 bases, and 6 bases lay outside the gene matches. Germline assignment: CDR1 SGHRS and CDR2 YFSETQ. In nucleotides, the CDR3 is TGCGCCAGCAGCTCTCAGGGGGCTCAGGGAAACACCATATATTTT. This sequence encodes CASSSQGAQGNTIYF. The full variable domain, with the rest looked up from reference TRBV5-1 and TRBJ1-3, is KAGVTQTPRYLIKTRGQQVTLSCSPISGHRSVSWYQQTPGQGLQFLFEYFSETQRNKGNFPGRFSGRQFSNSRSEMNVSTLELGDSALYLCASSSQGAQGNTIYFGEGSWLTVV.

The rearrangement links TRBV6-4 to TRBJ2-6; 8 nucleotides line up with TRBD1. The ends lost 4 bases at V and 0 bases at J; junction bases unmatched: 2. Germline CDR1 MRHNA, CDR2 SNTAGT. This CDR3 has 16 residues. The CDR3 protein is CASSGQGASGANVLTF. The CDR3 DNA reads TGTGCCAGCAGTGGTCAGGGGGCCTCTGGGGCCAACGTCCTGACTTTC.

The chain has TRBV9 and TRBJ2-1; D perhaps matches TRBD2 (6 bases). The CDR3 has 14 residues. Germline lookup yields CDR1 SGDLS and CDR2 YYNGEE. Trimming stripped 0 bases from V and 9 bases from J, with 13 bases between. The CDR3 nucleotides read TGTGCCAGCAGCGTAGACCCGGGAGTGCGTGAGCAGTTCTTC. Amino acid sequence: CASSVDPGVREQFF.

The J gene is TRBJ2-1, the V gene TRBV9; maybe TRBD2 (5 bases). Germline assignment: CDR1 SGDLS and CDR2 YYNGEE. CDR3 length: 14 residues. With 1 base removed from V and 3 bases from J, the gap between germline ends came to 8 bases. CDR3 sequence reads: CASSVSGNYNEQFF. DNA for the CDR3: TGTGCCAGCAGCGTATCCGGGAACTACAATGAGCAGTTCTTC.

This chain links TRBV4-1 with TRBJ2-7; TRBD2 aligns across 7 bases. Germline V gene lookup returns CDR1 MGHRA and CDR2 YSYEKL. The CDR3 extends over 18 amino acids. V was clipped by 1 base and J by 0 bases; unmatched bases: 12. The CDR3 bases are TGCGCCAGCAGCCAAGGCACTTCTAGCGGTTCCGTCTCCTACGAGCAGTACTTC. Encoded protein: CASSQGTSSGSVSYEQYF.

The chain is built from TRBV15 and TRBJ2-7; D call uncertain. CDR1 is LNHNV and CDR2 is YYDKDF in the germline V gene (reference sequence). The CDR3 is 15 residues long. Trimming removed 7 bases at V and 0 bases at J, with 16 bases between. The DNA for the CDR3 is TGTGCCACCAAGGACGCCACCCAAAGCTCCTACGAGCAGTACTTC. Its translation: CATKDATQSSYEQYF.

The chain is built from TRBV30 and TRBJ1-5; D is possibly TRBD1 (6 bases). Trimming removed 1 base at V and 5 bases at J, with 9 bases between. Germline V lookup: CDR1 GTSNPN, CDR2 SVGIG (reference sequence). This CDR3 spans 13 amino acids. The DNA of the CDR3 is TGTGCCTGGAGTGGTGCAGGGGATCAGCCCCAGCATTTT. Translation: CAWSGAGDQPQHF.

This chain uses TRBV6-1 with TRBJ2-3, with a possible D match to TRBD1 (5 bases). Germline V gene data show CDR1 as MNHNS and CDR2 as SASEGT. V lost 2 bases to trimming and J lost 0 bases, with 9 bases between them. There are 15 residues in the CDR3. The CDR3 DNA follows: TGTGCCAGCAGTGAACTTGGGGCAAGCACAGATACGCAGTATTTT. Translating it yields CASSELGASTDTQYF.

This rearrangement joins TRBV29-1 to TRBJ2-5; TRBD1 matches 7 bases. In germline, CDR1 is SQVTM, CDR2 ANQGSEA. The V segment lost 4 bases and the J segment 7 bases; nucleotides outside the gene matches: 15. This CDR3 has 15 residues. The DNA of the CDR3 is TGCAGCGTTGGAACCGGGACAGCGTCGCCAGGGACCCAGTACTTC. This sequence encodes CSVGTGTASPGTQYF. Complete variable domain (other parts from reference TRBV29-1 and TRBJ2-5): SAVISQKPSRDICQRGTSLTIQCQVDSQVTMMFWYRQQPGQSLTLIATANQGSEATYESGFVIDKFPISRPNLTFSTLTVSNMSPEDSSIYLCSVGTGTASPGTQYFGPGTRLLVL.

The V and J genes are TRBV25-1 and TRBJ2-3, with D unclear. The CDR3 covers 13 residues. Germline loops: CDR1 MGHDK, CDR2 SYGVNS. V dropped 4 bases and J dropped 3 bases, with 8 bases sitting between them. The CDR3 sequence is CASSGTLTDTQYF. DNA for the CDR3: TGTGCCAGCAGTGGGACCCTTACAGATACGCAGTATTTT.

The rearrangement uses TRBV5-6 and TRBJ2-1; weak D call: TRBD2 (6 bases). CDR1 is SGHDT, CDR2 YYEEEE, per germline. This CDR3 is built from 14 residues. V lost 0 bases, J lost 9 bases, and 13 bases lay in between. CDR3 residues: CASSLVYGSTEQFF. CDR3 coding DNA: TGTGCCAGCAGCTTGGTTTACGGGAGCACTGAGCAGTTCTTC.